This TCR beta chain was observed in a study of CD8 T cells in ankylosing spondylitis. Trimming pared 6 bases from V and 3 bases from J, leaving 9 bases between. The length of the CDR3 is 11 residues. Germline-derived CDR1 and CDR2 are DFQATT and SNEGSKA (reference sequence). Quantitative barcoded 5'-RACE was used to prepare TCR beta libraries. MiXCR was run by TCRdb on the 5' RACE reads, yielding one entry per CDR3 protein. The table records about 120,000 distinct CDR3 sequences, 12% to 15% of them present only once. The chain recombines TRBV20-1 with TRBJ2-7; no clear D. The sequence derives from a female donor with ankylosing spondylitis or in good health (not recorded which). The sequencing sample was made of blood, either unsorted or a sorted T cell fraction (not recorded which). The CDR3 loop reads CSANQNYEQYF. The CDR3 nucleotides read TGCAGTGCCAATCAAAACTACGAGCAGTACTTC.